Below are 19 T cell receptor beta chains sequenced from a single sample in a study of monozygotic twins with inflammatory bowel disease. From the 5' RACE reads, TCRdb lists one entry per CDR3 protein and no DNA. With 350,000 to 400,000 distinct CDR3 sequences in the sample, the ten largest clones hold approximately 2.8%. The sample was blood. The receptors originated from a human donor with ulcerative colitis or Crohn's disease, or a healthy co-twin of an affected twin (not recorded which).

Here the CDR3 reads CASRRTGTYEQYF. V and J are TRBV7-2 and TRBJ2-7; TCRdb's D gene call, TRBD1, goes unchecked for lack of DNA. Looked up from germline, CDR1 is SGHTA and CDR2 is FQGNSA. The length of the CDR3 is 13 residues.

This chain connects TRBV19 to TRBJ2-2; TCRdb's D gene call, TRBD1, goes unchecked for lack of DNA. The CDR3 is made up of 14 amino acids. CDR1 LNHDA and CDR2 SQIVND come from the germline V gene (reference sequence). The chain's CDR3 is CASSITGNTGELFF. Complete variable domain (other parts from reference TRBV19 and TRBJ2-2): DGGITQSPKYLFRKEGQNVTLSCEQNLNHDAMYWYRQDPGQGLRLIYYSQIVNDFQKGDIAEGYSVSREKKESFPLTVTSAQKNPTAFYLCASSITGNTGELFFGEGSRLTVL.

The chain recombines TRBV9 with TRBJ1-6; as DNA is missing, the TRBD1 call by TCRdb cannot be tested. This CDR3 spans 15 amino acids. CDR1 is SGDLS and CDR2 is YYNGEE in the germline V gene. CDR3 amino acids: CASSPGRGTNSPLHF.

The rearrangement joins TRBV7-8 to TRBJ1-4; TCRdb returns TRBD1, unconfirmable since there is no DNA. CDR1 SGHVS and CDR2 FQNEAQ come from the germline V gene. This CDR3 is 15 amino acids long. The CDR3 loop is CASSLWGESNEKLFF.

The rearrangement links TRBV7-9 to TRBJ2-7; TCRdb selects TRBD1, and the lack of DNA leaves this call unchecked. Germline CDR1 and CDR2: SEHNR and FQNEAQ (reference sequence). The CDR3 contains 15 residues. The CDR3 protein is CASSPRAGAVYEQYF.

The rearrangement uses TRBV29-1 and TRBJ2-5; TCRdb selects TRBD2, and the lack of DNA leaves this call unchecked. The CDR3 is 13 residues long. Germline CDR1 reads SQVTM; CDR2 reads ANQGSEA. CDR3 sequence: CSVDVLGGETQYF.

J is TRBJ2-7 and V is TRBV3-1; the D gene TCRdb calls, TRBD1, cannot be checked with no DNA. The CDR3 extends over 14 amino acids. Germline V gene data show CDR1 as LGHDT and CDR2 as YNNKEL (reference sequence). The CDR3 loop is CASSHLDRGHEQYF.

V and J are TRBV7-9 and TRBJ2-7; TCRdb names TRBD2, which stays unverified in the absence of DNA. Germline assignment: CDR1 SEHNR and CDR2 FQNEAQ (reference sequence). The CDR3 contains 14 residues. The CDR3 loop is CASRSGGPSYEQYF.

This chain connects TRBV18 to TRBJ1-2; checking the TCRdb D call of TRBD1 is not possible without DNA. The CDR3 spans 16 residues. Germline lookup yields CDR1 KGHSH and CDR2 LQKENI. CDR3 residues: CASSQSLTGNNYGYTF. The variable domain in full, with the rest retrieved from reference TRBV18 and TRBJ1-2, is NAGVMQNPRHLVRRRGQEARLRCSPMKGHSHVYWYRQLPEEGLKFMVYLQKENIIDESGMPKERFSAEFPKEGPSILRIQQVVRGDSAAYFCASSQSLTGNNYGYTFGSGTRLTVV.

The J gene is TRBJ2-7, the V gene TRBV27; lacking DNA, the TRBD2 call made by TCRdb goes unchecked. Germline V gene sequence: CDR1 MNHEY, CDR2 SMNVEV (reference sequence). The CDR3 length is 14 residues. The CDR3 sequence is CASSLMRAAHEQYF.

The chain uses TRBV20-1 and TRBJ2-3; there is no DNA to check the TCRdb D call of TRBD1. The germline CDR1 and CDR2 sequences are DFQATT and SNEGSKA (reference sequence). The CDR3 spans 14 residues. The chain's CDR3 is CSARVSPSTDTQYF.

The gene calls are TRBV20-1 and TRBJ1-2; TCRdb designates TRBD1, a call that cannot be tested without DNA. The CDR3 loop spans 11 amino acids. Germline lookup yields CDR1 DFQATT and CDR2 SNEGSKA (reference sequence). This CDR3 reads CSATPGGLCTF.

This chain connects TRBV7-3 to TRBJ2-1; TCRdb designates TRBD1, a call that cannot be tested without DNA. The CDR3 has 12 residues. Germline values: CDR1 SGHTA, CDR2 FQGTGA. CDR3 sequence reads: CASSAGTNEQFF.

CDR3: CASSSPSRTGKETQYF. The chain couples TRBV5-1 to TRBJ2-5; absent DNA, TCRdb's TRBD1 call cannot be checked. This CDR3 is 16 amino acids long. The V gene's germline CDR1 is SGHRS and CDR2 YFSETQ.

The V gene is TRBV9, the J gene TRBJ2-7; TCRdb proposes TRBD1, but this gene call is untestable without DNA. The germline gives CDR1 SGDLS, CDR2 YYNGEE. The CDR3 loop spans 16 amino acids. The CDR3 is CASSVAGTGLPYEQYF.

The genes are TRBV18 and TRBJ1-2. The CDR3 extends over 13 amino acids. The germline V gene encodes CDR1 KGHSH and CDR2 LQKENI. The CDR3 region is CASSPEQNYGYTF.

J is TRBJ2-1 and V is TRBV28; checking the TCRdb D call of TRBD2 is not possible without DNA. The length of the CDR3 is 13 residues. Germline V CDR1 and CDR2: MDHEN, SYDVKM. CDR3 residues: CASSYKRGNEQFF.

The chain joins TRBV5-6 to TRBJ1-2. The CDR3 covers 16 residues. Per germline, CDR1 SGHDT and CDR2 YYEEEE. CDR3 region: CASSWGMGSEDYGYTF.

The V and J genes are TRBV6-2 or TRBV6-3 and TRBJ2-7. CDR1 is MNHEY and CDR2 is SVGEGT in the germline V gene. The CDR3 has 14 residues. CDR3 amino acids: CASSYSTSFGEQYF.